This T cell receptor (beta chain) was retrieved from a study of cytomegalovirus exposure and HLA in healthy donors. On the study more broadly: An early data release held some 85 million unique TCRs from HLA-typed donors. Notes on the study in general: Earlier findings revealed that most TCR beta V segments proved productive either about 90% or about 30% of the time. Fewer N-insertions (relative to the 666-donor mean) were reportedly seen in an Asian-associated ancestry cluster in a later analysis.

Worth noting for this clone: The antigen remains undetermined.

The primer mix had 60 Vbeta and 13 Jbeta primers. Assay used: immunoSEQ multiplex PCR; TCRdb lists only in-frame clones, some missing. The sample includes about 170,000 clones, roughly 81% of them seen just once. V lost 4 bases to trimming and J lost 5 bases; unmatched junction nucleotides: 4. The germline CDR1 and CDR2 sequences are SQVTM and ANQGSEA. This CDR3 contains 13 residues. The V and J genes are TRBV29-1 and TRBJ2-5; the match to TRBD1 covers 10 bases. What was sequenced was PBMCs. This TCR came from a man aged 30-40 years in good health and CMV-seropositive. The CDR3, as DNA: TGCAGCGTTGGACAGGGGGCTTTGGAGACCCAGTACTTC. Translation gives CSVGQGALETQYF.